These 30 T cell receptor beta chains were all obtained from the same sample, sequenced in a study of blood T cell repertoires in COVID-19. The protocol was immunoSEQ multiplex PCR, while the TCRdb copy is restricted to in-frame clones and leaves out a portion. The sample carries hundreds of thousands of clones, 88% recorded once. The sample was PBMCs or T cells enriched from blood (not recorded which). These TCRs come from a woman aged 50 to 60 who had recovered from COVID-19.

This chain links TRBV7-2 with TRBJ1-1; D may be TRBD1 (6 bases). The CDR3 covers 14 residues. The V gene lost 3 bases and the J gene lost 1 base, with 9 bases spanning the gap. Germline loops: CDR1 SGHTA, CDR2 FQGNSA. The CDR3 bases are TGTGCCAGCAGCTTGCACAGGGCGAACACTGAAGCTTTCTTT. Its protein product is CASSLHRANTEAFF.

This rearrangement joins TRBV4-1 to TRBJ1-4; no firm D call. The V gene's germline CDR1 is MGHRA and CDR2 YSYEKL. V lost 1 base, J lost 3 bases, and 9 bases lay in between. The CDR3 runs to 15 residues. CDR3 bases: TGCGCCAGCAGCCAAGTCGGGGTGGCTAATGAAAAACTGTTTTTT. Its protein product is CASSQVGVANEKLFF.

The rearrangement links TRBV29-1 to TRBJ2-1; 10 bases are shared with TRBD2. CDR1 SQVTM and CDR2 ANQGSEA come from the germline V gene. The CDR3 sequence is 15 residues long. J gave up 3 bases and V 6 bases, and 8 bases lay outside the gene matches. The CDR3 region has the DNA TGCAGCGTGAAAGCGGGAGGGGGATACTACAATGAGCAGTTCTTC. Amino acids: CSVKAGGGYYNEQFF.

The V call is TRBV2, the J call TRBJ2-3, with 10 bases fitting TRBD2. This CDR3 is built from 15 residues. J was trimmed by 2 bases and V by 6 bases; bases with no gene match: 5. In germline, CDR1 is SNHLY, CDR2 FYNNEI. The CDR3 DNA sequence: TGTGCCAGCAGAGATAGCGGGAGGATCACAGATACGCAGTATTTT. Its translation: CASRDSGRITDTQYF.

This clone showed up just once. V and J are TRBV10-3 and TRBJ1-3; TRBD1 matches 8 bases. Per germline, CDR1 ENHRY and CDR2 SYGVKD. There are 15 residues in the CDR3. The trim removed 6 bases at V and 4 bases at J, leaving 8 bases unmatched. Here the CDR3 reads CAIRNQGAEGNTIYF. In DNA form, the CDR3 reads TGTGCCATCAGGAACCAGGGGGCAGAGGGAAACACCATATATTTT.

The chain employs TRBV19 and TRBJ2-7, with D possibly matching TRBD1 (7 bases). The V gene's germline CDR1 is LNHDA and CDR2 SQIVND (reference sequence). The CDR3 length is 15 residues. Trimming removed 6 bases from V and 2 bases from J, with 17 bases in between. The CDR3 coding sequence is TGTGCCAGTAGGCGGGGTTCGGGACAGACCTACGAGCAGTACTTC. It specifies CASRRGSGQTYEQYF.

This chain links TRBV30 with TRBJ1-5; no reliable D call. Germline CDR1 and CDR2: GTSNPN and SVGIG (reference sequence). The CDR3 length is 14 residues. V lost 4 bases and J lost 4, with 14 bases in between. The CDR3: CAWKEGGPNQPQHF. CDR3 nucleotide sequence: TGTGCCTGGAAGGAGGGAGGACCTAATCAGCCCCAGCATTTT. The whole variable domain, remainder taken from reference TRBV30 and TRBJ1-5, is SQTIHQWPATLVQPVGSPLSLECTVEGTSNPNLYWYRQAAGRGLQLLFYSVGIGQISSEVPQNLSASRPQDRQFILSSKKLLLSDSGFYLCAWKEGGPNQPQHFGDGTRLSIL.

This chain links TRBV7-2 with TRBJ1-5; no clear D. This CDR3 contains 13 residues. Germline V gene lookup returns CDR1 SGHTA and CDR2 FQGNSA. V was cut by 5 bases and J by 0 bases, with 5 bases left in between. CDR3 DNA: TGTGCCAGCAGCCCGTCTAGCAATCAGCCCCAGCATTTT. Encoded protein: CASSPSSNQPQHF.

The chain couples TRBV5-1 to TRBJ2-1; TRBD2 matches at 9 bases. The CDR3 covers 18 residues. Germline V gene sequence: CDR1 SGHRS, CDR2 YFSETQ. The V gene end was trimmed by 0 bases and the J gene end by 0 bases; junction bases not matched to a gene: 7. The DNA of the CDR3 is TGCGCCAGCAGCTTGGTGGGGCCTAGCGGGAACTCCTACAATGAGCAGTTCTTC. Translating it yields CASSLVGPSGNSYNEQFF.

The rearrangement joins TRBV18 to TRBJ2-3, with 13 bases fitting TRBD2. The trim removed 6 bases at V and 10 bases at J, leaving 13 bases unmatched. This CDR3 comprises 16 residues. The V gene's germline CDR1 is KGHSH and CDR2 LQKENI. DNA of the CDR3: TGTGCCAGCTCTCCCGGGACTAGCGGGACACCTAGGTCGCAGTATTTT. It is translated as CASSPGTSGTPRSQYF.

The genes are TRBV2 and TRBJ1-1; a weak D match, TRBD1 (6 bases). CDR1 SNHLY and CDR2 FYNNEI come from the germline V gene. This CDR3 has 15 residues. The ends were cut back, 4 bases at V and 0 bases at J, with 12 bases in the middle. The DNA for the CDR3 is TGTGCCAGCAGTGGGGTCAGGGACATGAACACTGAAGCTTTCTTT. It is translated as CASSGVRDMNTEAFF.

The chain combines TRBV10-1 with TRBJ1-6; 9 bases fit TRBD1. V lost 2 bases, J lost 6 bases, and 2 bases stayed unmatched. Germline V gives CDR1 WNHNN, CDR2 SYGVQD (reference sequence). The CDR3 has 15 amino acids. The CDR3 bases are TGCGCCAGCAGTGAGGGGGACAGGGCTAATTCACCCCTCCACTTT. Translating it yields CASSEGDRANSPLHF.

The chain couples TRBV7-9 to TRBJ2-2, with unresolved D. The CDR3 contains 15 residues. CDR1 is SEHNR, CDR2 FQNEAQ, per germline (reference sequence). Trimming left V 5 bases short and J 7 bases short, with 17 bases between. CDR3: CASSPRMWAGGELFF. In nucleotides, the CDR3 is TGTGCCAGCAGCCCCCGGATGTGGGCTGGCGGGGAGCTGTTTTTT. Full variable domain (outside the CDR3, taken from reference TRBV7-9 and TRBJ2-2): DTGVSQNPRHKITKRGQNVTFRCDPISEHNRLYWYRQTLGQGPEFLTYFQNEAQLEKSRLLSDRFSAERPKGSFSTLEIQRTEQGDSAMYLCASSPRMWAGGELFFGEGSRLTVL.

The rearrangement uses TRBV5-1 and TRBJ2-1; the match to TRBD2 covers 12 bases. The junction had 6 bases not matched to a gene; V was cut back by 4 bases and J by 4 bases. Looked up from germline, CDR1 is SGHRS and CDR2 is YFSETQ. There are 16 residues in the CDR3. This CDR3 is CASSPQTSGSYNEQFF. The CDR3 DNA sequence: TGCGCCAGCAGCCCCCAGACTAGCGGGAGTTACAATGAGCAGTTCTTC.

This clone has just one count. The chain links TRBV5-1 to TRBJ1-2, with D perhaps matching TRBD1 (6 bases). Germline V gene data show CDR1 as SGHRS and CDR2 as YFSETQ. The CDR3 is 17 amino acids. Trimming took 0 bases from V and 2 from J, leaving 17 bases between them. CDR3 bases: TGCGCCAGCAGCTTGGGGGGTACAGGGCTCTACAACTATGGCTACACCTTC. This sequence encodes CASSLGGTGLYNYGYTF.

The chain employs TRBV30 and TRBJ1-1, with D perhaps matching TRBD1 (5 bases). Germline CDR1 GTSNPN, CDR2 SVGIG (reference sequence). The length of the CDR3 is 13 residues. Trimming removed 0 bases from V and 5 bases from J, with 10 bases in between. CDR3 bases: TGTGCCTGGAGTGTAGGGGCGGGGACTGAAGCTTTCTTT. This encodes CAWSVGAGTEAFF.

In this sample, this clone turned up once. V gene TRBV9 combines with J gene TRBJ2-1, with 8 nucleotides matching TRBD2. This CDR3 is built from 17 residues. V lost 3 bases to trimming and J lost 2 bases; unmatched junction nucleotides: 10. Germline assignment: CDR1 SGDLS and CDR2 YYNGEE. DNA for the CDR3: TGTGCCAGCAGCGGCTCTAGACTAGCGCCCGCCTACAATGAGCAGTTCTTC. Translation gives CASSGSRLAPAYNEQFF.

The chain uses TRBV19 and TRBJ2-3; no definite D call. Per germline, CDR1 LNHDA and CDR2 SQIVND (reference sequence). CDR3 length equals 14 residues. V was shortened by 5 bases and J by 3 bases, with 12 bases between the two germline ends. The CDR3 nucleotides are TGTGCCAGTAGTTCCCGTGGTAGAACAGATACGCAGTATTTT. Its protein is CASSSRGRTDTQYF.

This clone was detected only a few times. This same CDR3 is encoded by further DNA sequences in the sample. CDR3 nucleotide sequence: TGCAGCACGGGACAGTTAAACACCGGGGAGCTGTTTTTT. Amino acid sequence: CSTGQLNTGELFF. This sequence joins TRBV29-1 and TRBJ2-2, with 7 bases identical to TRBD1. The J segment lost 2 bases and the V segment lost 8 bases, leaving 5 bases of the junction unmatched. The germline V gene has CDR1 SQVTM and CDR2 ANQGSEA. The CDR3 has 13 residues.

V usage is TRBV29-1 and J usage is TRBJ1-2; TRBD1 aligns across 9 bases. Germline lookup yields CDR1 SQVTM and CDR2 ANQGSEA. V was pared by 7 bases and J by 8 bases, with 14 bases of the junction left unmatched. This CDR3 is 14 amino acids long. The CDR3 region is CSAIESGTGSGYTF. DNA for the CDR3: TGCAGCGCCATAGAATCCGGGACAGGGAGCGGCTACACCTTC.

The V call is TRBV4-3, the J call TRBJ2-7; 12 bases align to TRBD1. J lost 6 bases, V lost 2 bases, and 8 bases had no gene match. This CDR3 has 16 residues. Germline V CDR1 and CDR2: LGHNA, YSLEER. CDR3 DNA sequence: TGCGCCAGCAGCCAATGGGGACAGGGGGCAGCTCGCGAGCAGTACTTC. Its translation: CASSQWGQGAAREQYF.

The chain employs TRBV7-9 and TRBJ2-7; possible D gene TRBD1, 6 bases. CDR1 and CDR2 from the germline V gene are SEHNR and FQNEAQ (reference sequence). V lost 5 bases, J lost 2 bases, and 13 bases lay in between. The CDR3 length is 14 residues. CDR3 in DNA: TGTGCCAGCAGCAAGACAGGAAATACCTACGAGCAGTACTTC. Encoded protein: CASSKTGNTYEQYF.

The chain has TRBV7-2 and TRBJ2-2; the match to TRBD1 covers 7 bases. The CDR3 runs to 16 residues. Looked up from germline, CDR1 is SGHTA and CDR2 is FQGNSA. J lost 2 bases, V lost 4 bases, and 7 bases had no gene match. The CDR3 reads CASSYSGQINTGELFF. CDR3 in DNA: TGTGCCAGCAGCTACTCGGGACAGATAAACACCGGGGAGCTGTTTTTT.

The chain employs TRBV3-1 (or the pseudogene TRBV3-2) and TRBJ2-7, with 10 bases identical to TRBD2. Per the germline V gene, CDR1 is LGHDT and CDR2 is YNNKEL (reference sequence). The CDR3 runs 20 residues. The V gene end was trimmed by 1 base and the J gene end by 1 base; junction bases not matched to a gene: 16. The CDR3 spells CASSQGRSSGSKGNSYEQYF. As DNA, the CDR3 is TGTGCCAGCAGCCAAGGGCGGTCTAGCGGGAGTAAGGGGAATTCCTACGAGCAGTACTTC.

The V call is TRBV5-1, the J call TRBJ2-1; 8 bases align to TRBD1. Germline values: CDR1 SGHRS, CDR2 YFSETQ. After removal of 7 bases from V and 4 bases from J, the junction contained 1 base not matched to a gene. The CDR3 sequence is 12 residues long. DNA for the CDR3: TGCGCCAGCGGACAGGGTTACAATGAGCAGTTCTTC. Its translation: CASGQGYNEQFF.

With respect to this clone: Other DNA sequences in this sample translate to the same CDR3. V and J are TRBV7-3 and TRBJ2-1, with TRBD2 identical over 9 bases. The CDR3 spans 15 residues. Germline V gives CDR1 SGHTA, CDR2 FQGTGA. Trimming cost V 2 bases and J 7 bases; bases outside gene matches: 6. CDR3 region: CASSLLAGVGNEQFF. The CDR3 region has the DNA TGTGCCAGCAGCTTATTAGCGGGAGTAGGGAATGAGCAGTTCTTC.

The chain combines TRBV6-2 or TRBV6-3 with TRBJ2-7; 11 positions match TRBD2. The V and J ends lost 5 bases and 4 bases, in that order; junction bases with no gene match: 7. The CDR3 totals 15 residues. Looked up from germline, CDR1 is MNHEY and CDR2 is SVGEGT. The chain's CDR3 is CASSPGLAETYEQYF. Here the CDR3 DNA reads TGTGCCAGCAGTCCGGGACTAGCGGAAACTTACGAGCAGTACTTC.

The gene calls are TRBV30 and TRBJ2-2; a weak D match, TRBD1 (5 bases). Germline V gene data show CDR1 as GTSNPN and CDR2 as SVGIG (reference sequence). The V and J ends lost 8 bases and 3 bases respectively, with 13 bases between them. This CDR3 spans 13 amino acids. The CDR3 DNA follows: TGTGCCGAAAGGACACTCTACACCGGGGAGCTGTTTTTT. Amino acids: CAERTLYTGELFF.

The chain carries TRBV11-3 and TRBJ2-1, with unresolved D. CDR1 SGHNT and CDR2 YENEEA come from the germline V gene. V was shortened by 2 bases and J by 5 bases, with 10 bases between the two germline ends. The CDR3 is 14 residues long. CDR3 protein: CASSLSLQNNEQFF. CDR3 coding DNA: TGTGCCAGCAGCTTAAGTTTACAGAACAATGAGCAGTTCTTC.

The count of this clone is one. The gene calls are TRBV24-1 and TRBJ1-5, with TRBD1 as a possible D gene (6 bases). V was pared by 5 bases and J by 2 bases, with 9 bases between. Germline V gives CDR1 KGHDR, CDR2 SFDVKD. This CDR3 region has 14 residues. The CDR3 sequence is CATSAPGGNQPQHF. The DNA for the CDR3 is TGTGCCACCAGTGCCCCAGGGGGCAATCAGCCCCAGCATTTT.